The 3 T cell receptor beta chains in this list originate from one sample, sequenced in a study of T cell repertoires in cytomegalovirus infection. MiXCR, applied by TCRdb to the reads, yields one record per CDR3 protein. The sample records around 490,000 distinct CDR3 sequences, 26% being singletons. Sequenced sample: PBMCs. The origin of the receptors is a human donor in good health (CMV status not recorded). Some clones in this sample may be carry-over from other donors' samples.

This chain uses TRBV4-3 with TRBJ2-4; 9 bases are shared with TRBD2. V dropped 0 bases and J dropped 6; count of bases not matched to a gene: 9. CDR1 is LGHNA and CDR2 is YSLEER in the germline V gene. The CDR3 extends over 17 amino acids. CDR3 amino acids: CASSQEGAGGLGNIQYF. CDR3 DNA sequence: TGCGCCAGCAGCCAAGAAGGCGCGGGAGGGCTAGGAAACATTCAGTACTTC.

This clonotype appeared many times. The CDR3 DNA reads TGTGCCGCAGGGGGCGGACTTAGCACAGATACGCAGTATTTT. Translation: CAAGGGLSTDTQYF. This chain joins TRBV12-3 or TRBV12-4 and TRBJ2-3, with 8 nucleotides matching TRBD1. The J segment lost 0 bases and the V segment lost 11 bases, leaving 7 bases of the junction unmatched. CDR3 length: 14 residues.

This clonotype was counted at least ten times. This chain joins TRBV7-6 and TRBJ2-2; a possible D gene is TRBD2 (5 bases). Germline V gives CDR1 SGHVS, CDR2 FNYEAQ. V was clipped by 0 bases and J by 6 bases, with 11 bases between them. The CDR3 spans 15 residues. The CDR3 nucleotides read TGTGCCAGCAGCTTAGCTTACGAGGGAGCCGGGGAGCTGTTTTTT. Translation gives CASSLAYEGAGELFF.